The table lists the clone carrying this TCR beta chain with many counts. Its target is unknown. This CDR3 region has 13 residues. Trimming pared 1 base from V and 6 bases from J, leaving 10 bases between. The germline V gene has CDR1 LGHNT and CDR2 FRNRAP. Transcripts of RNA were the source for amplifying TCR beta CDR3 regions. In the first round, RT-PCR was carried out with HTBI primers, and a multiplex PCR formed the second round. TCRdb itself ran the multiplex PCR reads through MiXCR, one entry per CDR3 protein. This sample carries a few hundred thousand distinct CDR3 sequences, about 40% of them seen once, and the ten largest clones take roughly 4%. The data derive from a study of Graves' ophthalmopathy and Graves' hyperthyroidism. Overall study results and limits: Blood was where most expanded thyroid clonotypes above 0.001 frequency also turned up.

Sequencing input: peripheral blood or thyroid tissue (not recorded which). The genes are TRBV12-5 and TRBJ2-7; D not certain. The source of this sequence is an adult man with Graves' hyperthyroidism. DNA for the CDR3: TGTGCTAGTGGTTTGGCCTCCGGCGCCGAGCAGTACTTC. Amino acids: CASGLASGAEQYF.